The next 18 T cell receptor beta chains were all read from a single sample in a study of regulatory T cells in long-lasting Graves disease. Building the TCR beta libraries relied on iRepertoire HTBI primers, and CDR3 regions underwent Arm-PCR. TCRdb redid the calling of the multiplex PCR reads with MiXCR, one entry per CDR3 protein. The sample consists of 580,000 or so distinct CDR3 sequences, around 15% of them appearing once. Time point reported: newly diagnosed GD, antithyroid drugs for less than 3 months. PBMC RNA served as the TCR library source. These data were also reused for a study on T cells in Graves' hyperthyroidism and ophthalmopathy.

Sequenced here: peripheral blood mononuclear cells (PBMCs), sampled at new diagnosis, from a patient treated with antithyroid drugs. The receptors here all came from a man aged 18 to 29 with Graves disease.

This clonotype appeared many times. The chain has TRBV6-1 and TRBJ2-7; possibly TRBD2 for D (6 bases). V gave up 3 bases and J gave up 7 bases, with 16 bases separating them. Germline values: CDR1 MNHNS, CDR2 SASEGT. The CDR3 has 14 residues. CDR3 residues: CASSERDGSWEQYF. The CDR3, as DNA: TGTGCCAGCAGTGAGCGGGACGGCTCCTGGGAGCAGTACTTC.

The chain is built from TRBV13 and TRBJ2-5, with TRBD2 identical over 14 bases. This CDR3 has 20 residues. Germline assignment: CDR1 PRHDT and CDR2 FYEKMQ (reference sequence). V was pared by 4 bases and J by 3 bases, with 16 bases of the junction left unmatched. CDR3 protein: CASSSDYRTSGRTVEETQYF. The CDR3 DNA reads TGTGCCAGCAGCTCAGATTATAGGACTAGCGGGAGGACGGTAGAAGAGACCCAGTACTTC.

The gene calls are TRBV5-1 and TRBJ2-2, with D hard to call. The V gene lost 0 bases and the J gene lost 3 bases, with 9 bases spanning the gap. This CDR3 has 15 amino acids. From germline, CDR1 is SGHRS and CDR2 YFSETQ. CDR3 loop: CASSLEVRDTGELFF. CDR3 sequence (DNA): TGCGCCAGCAGCTTGGAGGTCCGGGACACCGGGGAGCTGTTTTTT. Together with reference TRBV5-1 and TRBJ2-2, the CDR3 gives the full variable domain: KAGVTQTPRYLIKTRGQQVTLSCSPISGHRSVSWYQQTPGQGLQFLFEYFSETQRNKGNFPGRFSGRQFSNSRSEMNVSTLELGDSALYLCASSLEVRDTGELFFGEGSRLTVL.

This clonotype came up a few times. The V and J genes are TRBV5-1 and TRBJ2-5; 7 positions agree with TRBD1. The J segment lost 10 bases and the V segment lost 1 base, leaving 4 bases of the junction unmatched. The germline V gene encodes CDR1 SGHRS and CDR2 YFSETQ. The CDR3 spans 12 residues. For the CDR3, the DNA is TGCGCCAGCAGCTTGACAGGGGAAGGCCAGTACTTC. Translating it yields CASSLTGEGQYF.

Only a few counts were recorded for this clonotype. This chain uses TRBV3-1 with TRBJ1-1, with D hard to call. Trimming cost V 0 bases and J 5 bases, with 16 bases left between them. Germline V gives CDR1 LGHDT, CDR2 YNNKEL (reference sequence). The CDR3 is made up of 16 amino acids. For the CDR3, the DNA is TGTGCCAGCAGCCAAGATTTTCTGACTGGGGAAACTGAAGCTTTCTTT. As protein: CASSQDFLTGETEAFF.

This clonotype was seen ten or more times. This rearrangement joins TRBV6-5 to TRBJ1-5; D is unclear. V was trimmed by 2 bases and J by 0 bases, leaving 8 bases between them. The germline V gene has CDR1 MNHEY and CDR2 SVGAGI. The CDR3 totals 15 residues. Here the CDR3 reads CASSYGSDSNQPQHF. The CDR3 DNA reads TGTGCCAGCAGTTACGGTTCAGATAGCAATCAGCCCCAGCATTTT.

The chain is built from TRBV28 and TRBJ2-7; D is ambiguous. The CDR3 has 14 amino acids. Germline V gives CDR1 MDHEN, CDR2 SYDVKM. Trimming removed 6 bases from V and 5 bases from J, with 17 bases in between. CDR3 residues: CASSPRGVFNEQYF. The CDR3 DNA reads as TGTGCCAGCAGCCCTCGTGGGGTTTTTAACGAGCAGTACTTC.

This clonotype was detected only a few times. The V and J genes are TRBV6-2 or TRBV6-3 and TRBJ2-3; a possible D gene is TRBD2 (6 bases). Germline-derived CDR1 and CDR2 are MNHEY and SVGEGT. V was cut by 5 bases and J by 6 bases, with 18 bases left in between. CDR3 length equals 15 residues. CDR3 protein: CASSDGTGDGDTQYF. CDR3 DNA sequence: TGTGCCAGCAGTGACGGGACTGGCGACGGGGATACGCAGTATTTT.

This chain links TRBV4-1 with TRBJ1-2, with D possibly matching TRBD1 (5 bases). This CDR3 has 15 residues. V was shortened by 2 bases and J by 4 bases, with 14 bases between the two germline ends. Germline-derived CDR1 and CDR2 are MGHRA and YSYEKL. CDR3 sequence: CASSQKTTGVYGYTF. CDR3 DNA: TGCGCCAGCAGCCAAAAAACGACGGGGGTCTATGGCTACACCTTC.

This clonotype was counted many times. The V call is TRBV7-3, the J call TRBJ2-7; a weak D match, TRBD2 (6 bases). The CDR3 contains 15 residues. V was trimmed by 6 bases and J by 6 bases, leaving 21 bases between them. CDR1 and CDR2 from the germline V gene are SGHTA and FQGTGA. CDR3 sequence (DNA): TGTGCCAGCAGTTCCTCCGGGGGAATCGGGGCCGAGCAGTACTTC. Its protein is CASSSSGGIGAEQYF.

CDR3 bases: TGCGCCAGCAGCTTTCCTTCCTCCTACGAGCAGTACTTC. It specifies CASSFPSSYEQYF. The chain joins TRBV5-1 to TRBJ2-7; D gene ambiguous. The CDR3 runs to 13 residues. With 2 bases removed from V and 0 bases from J, the gap between germline ends came to 6 bases. Germline V gene sequence: CDR1 SGHRS, CDR2 YFSETQ.

This rearrangement joins TRBV20-1 to TRBJ2-1, with D perhaps TRBD2 (5 bases). The ends were cut back, 1 base at V and 8 bases at J, with 15 bases in the middle. Germline CDR1 reads DFQATT; CDR2 reads SNEGSKA (reference sequence). The CDR3 consists of 14 residues. In DNA form, the CDR3 reads TGCAGTGCTAGAGGATCCCATATCGGGGATGAGCAGTTCTTC. It specifies CSARGSHIGDEQFF.

This clonotype was observed many times. The chain is built from TRBV20-1 and TRBJ2-7; D remains ambiguous. This CDR3 region has 11 residues. Trimming removed 6 bases from V and 3 bases from J, with 9 bases in between. Germline CDR1 DFQATT, CDR2 SNEGSKA (reference sequence). Here the CDR3 reads CSAPQVYEQYF. Written as DNA, the CDR3 is TGCAGTGCCCCCCAGGTCTACGAGCAGTACTTC.

In this sample, this clonotype turned up many times. This chain uses TRBV28 with TRBJ2-5; weak D call: TRBD1 (5 bases). This CDR3 has 15 residues. V was cut by 2 bases and J by 7 bases, with 17 bases left in between. Per germline, CDR1 MDHEN and CDR2 SYDVKM. This chain's CDR3 is CASSLRGGWVRTQYF. The CDR3 DNA sequence: TGTGCCAGCAGTTTAAGGGGTGGTTGGGTGAGGACCCAGTACTTC.

This clonotype has a count of ten or more. V gene TRBV28 combines with J gene TRBJ2-7; 13 bases align to TRBD2. Germline CDR1 reads MDHEN; CDR2 reads SYDVKM. The CDR3 sequence is 18 residues long. V was pared by 4 bases and J by 2 bases, with 11 bases of the junction left unmatched. In nucleotides, the CDR3 is TGTGCCAGCAGTTCCAACGGACTAGCGGGAGTCACGACCTACGAGCAGTACTTC. This translates into CASSSNGLAGVTTYEQYF.

This clonotype showed up just a few times. The V call is TRBV5-1, the J call TRBJ2-3; 11 positions agree with TRBD2. The CDR3 has 15 residues. V shed 2 bases, J shed 5 bases, and the junction held 4 bases outside the gene matches. Per the germline V gene, CDR1 is SGHRS and CDR2 is YFSETQ. CDR3 protein: CASSFSGRARDTQYF. The CDR3 DNA follows: TGCGCCAGCAGCTTTAGCGGGAGGGCGAGAGATACGCAGTATTTT.

Ten or more counts support this clonotype. The chain is built from TRBV28 and TRBJ1-3; a weak D match, TRBD1 (5 bases). Trimming removed 7 bases from V and 1 base from J, with 17 bases in between. The CDR3 has 16 amino acids. Germline V CDR1 and CDR2: MDHEN, SYDVKM. The CDR3 nucleotides read TGTGCCAGCATCTCCGGGGGAGTTTCTTCTGGAAACACCATATATTTT. Encoded protein: CASISGGVSSGNTIYF.

This clonotype came up many times. The chain uses TRBV2 and TRBJ1-1; D gene unclear. Germline-derived CDR1 and CDR2 are SNHLY and FYNNEI. The CDR3 is 14 residues long. Trimming removed 5 bases from V and 0 bases from J, with 10 bases in between. This CDR3 reads CASSPSPMNTEAFF. CDR3 bases: TGTGCCAGCAGTCCGAGCCCGATGAACACTGAAGCTTTCTTT.